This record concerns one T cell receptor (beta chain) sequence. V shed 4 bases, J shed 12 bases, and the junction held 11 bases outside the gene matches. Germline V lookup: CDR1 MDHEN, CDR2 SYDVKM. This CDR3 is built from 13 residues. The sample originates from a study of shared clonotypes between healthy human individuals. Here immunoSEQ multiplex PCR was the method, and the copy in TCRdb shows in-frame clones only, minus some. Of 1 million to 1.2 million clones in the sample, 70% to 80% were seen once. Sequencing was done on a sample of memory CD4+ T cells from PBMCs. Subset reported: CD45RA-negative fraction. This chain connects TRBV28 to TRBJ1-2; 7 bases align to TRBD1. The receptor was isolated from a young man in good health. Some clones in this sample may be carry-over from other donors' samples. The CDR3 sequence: CASSSYSTGRDTF. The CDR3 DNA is TGTGCCAGCAGTTCTTACTCGACAGGGCGGGACACCTTC.